This T cell receptor (beta chain) was captured in a study of blood T cell repertoires in COVID-19. Per the germline V gene, CDR1 is LNHDA and CDR2 is SQIVND (reference sequence). The CDR3 is 15 residues long. Here immunoSEQ multiplex PCR was the method, and the copy in TCRdb shows in-frame clones only, minus some. The profile shows more than 300,000 clones, more than 85% of them singletons. The source of this sequence is a woman aged 30 to 39 who had been exposed to COVID-19. The sequenced sample was PBMCs or T cells enriched from blood (not recorded which). The rearrangement joins TRBV19 to TRBJ2-7; 14 bases line up with TRBD2. CDR3 protein: CAPIRLAGGTYEQYF. The CDR3 DNA is TGTGCTCCGATTCGACTAGCGGGGGGGACCTACGAGCAGTACTTC.